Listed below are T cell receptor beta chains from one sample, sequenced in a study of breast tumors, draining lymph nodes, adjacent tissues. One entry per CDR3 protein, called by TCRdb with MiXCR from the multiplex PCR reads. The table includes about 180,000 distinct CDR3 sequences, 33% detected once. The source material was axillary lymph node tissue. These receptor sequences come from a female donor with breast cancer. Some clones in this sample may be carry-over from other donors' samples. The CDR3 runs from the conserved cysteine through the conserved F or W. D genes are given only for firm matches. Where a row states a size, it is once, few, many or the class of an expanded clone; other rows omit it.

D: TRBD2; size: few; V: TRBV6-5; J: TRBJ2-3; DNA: TGTGCCAGCAGTCACTCGGGGGGTCGCACAGATACGCAGTATTTT; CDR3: CASSHSGGRTDTQYF
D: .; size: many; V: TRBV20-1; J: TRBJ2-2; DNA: TGCAGTGCCTTTCTCCTTAGCACCGGGGAGCTGTTTTTT; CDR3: CSAFLLSTGELFF
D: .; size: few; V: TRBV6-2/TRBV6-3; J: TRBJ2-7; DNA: TGTGCCAGCAGAGATCCCAGGGGCCCCGGGGGAGAGCAGTACTTC; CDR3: CASRDPRGPGGEQYF
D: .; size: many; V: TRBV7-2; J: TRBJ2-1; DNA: TGTGCCAGCAGCACCTCTGGCCCCCGCGTGCAGTTCTTC; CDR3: CASSTSGPRVQFF
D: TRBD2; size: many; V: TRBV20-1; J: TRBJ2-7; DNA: TGCAGTGCTGCCCTTCTAGCGGGATATGCCTACGAGCAGTACTTC; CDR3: CSAALLAGYAYEQYF
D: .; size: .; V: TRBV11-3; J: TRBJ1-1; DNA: TGTGCCAGCAGCTTGTATCCCCTGAACACTGAAGCTTTCTTT; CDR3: CASSLYPLNTEAFF
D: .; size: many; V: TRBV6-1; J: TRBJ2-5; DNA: TGTGCCAGCAGTGGGATTGCGGTGGGGACCCAGTACTTC; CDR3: CASSGIAVGTQYF
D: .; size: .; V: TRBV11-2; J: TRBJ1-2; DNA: TGTGTCGGCAGCCATGCCCTCCCAGGACCCGGCGACTATGGCTACACCTTC; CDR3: CVGSHALPGPGDYGYTF
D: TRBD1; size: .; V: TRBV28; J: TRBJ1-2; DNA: TGTGCCAGCAGTTTGTGGGACAGGGGTTCGGATGGCTACACCTTC; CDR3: CASSLWDRGSDGYTF
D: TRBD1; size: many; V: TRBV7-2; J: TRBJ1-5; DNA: TGTGCCAGCAGCTTCGCAGGGGGCAACCAGCCCCAGCATTTT; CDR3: CASSFAGGNQPQHF